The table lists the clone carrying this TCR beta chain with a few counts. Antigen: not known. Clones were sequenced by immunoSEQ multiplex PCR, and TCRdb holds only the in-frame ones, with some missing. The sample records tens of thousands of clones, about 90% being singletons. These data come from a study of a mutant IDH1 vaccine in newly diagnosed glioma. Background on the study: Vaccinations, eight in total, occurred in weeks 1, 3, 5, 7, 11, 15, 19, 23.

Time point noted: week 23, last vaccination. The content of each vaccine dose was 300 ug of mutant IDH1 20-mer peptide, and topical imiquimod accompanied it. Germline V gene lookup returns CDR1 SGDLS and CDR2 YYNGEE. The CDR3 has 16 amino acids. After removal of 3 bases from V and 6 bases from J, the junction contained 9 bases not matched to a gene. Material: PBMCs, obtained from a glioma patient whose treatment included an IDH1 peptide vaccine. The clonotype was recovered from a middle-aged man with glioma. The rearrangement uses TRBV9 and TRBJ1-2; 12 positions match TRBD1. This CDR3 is CASSATPGQGANGYTF. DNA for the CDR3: TGTGCCAGCAGCGCGACTCCGGGACAGGGGGCTAATGGCTACACCTTC.